This T cell receptor beta chain was identified in a study of cytomegalovirus exposure and HLA in healthy donors. Whole-study context: Earlier sequencing of 200 million or so T cells yielded approximately 120 million unique TCR beta sequences.

CDR3 length equals 15 residues. The V and J ends lost 6 bases and 5 bases, in that order; junction bases with no gene match: 10. Germline values: CDR1 SGHAT, CDR2 FQDESV (reference sequence). PCR involved 60 Vbeta and 13 Jbeta primers. Clones were read by immunoSEQ multiplex PCR, and TCRdb kept only the in-frame ones, dropping some. In the table there are 90,000 to 150,000 clones, about four fifths of which are singletons. The TCR originated in a woman aged 35 to 49 in good health and CMV-seronegative. V is TRBV11-1 and J is TRBJ2-1; 7 bases match TRBD2. Source material: PBMCs. CDR3 coding DNA: TGTGCCAGCAGGAGAGAAGAGAGCGGGAACAATGAGCAGTTCTTC. Its protein product is CASRREESGNNEQFF.